This is a list of T cell receptor beta chains from one sample in a study of T cells in Graves' hyperthyroidism and ophthalmopathy. TCRdb passed the multiplex PCR reads through MiXCR, listing each CDR3 protein once. The sample lists a few hundred thousand distinct CDR3 sequences, about 16% occurring once. Input material: blood. These receptors came from a woman aged 25 to 39 with Graves' ophthalmopathy. The CDR3 runs from the conserved cysteine through the conserved F or W. Fields, in order: clone size, V gene, J gene, D gene, CDR3 DNA, CDR3 protein. D genes are given only for firm matches. Size is omitted from some rows. Given values are once, few, many or a class for expanded clones.

many	TRBV5-1	TRBJ1-1	.	TGCGCCAGCACCGGGACACCGCCAAACACTGAAGCTTTCTTT	CASTGTPPNTEAFF
.	TRBV14	TRBJ2-3	TRBD2	TGTGCCAGCAGCCTCGGAGCGGGAGGGCCAGGCGATACGCAGTATTTT	CASSLGAGGPGDTQYF
few	TRBV12-3/TRBV12-4	TRBJ1-1	.	TGTGCCAGCAGGACAAGGGTGAACACTGAAGCTTTCTTT	CASRTRVNTEAFF
.	TRBV5-1	TRBJ2-3	.	TGCGCCAGCAGGTTAGGGAGCACAGATACGCAGTATTTT	CASRLGSTDTQYF
many	TRBV2	TRBJ2-7	.	TGTGCCGCCGCCGGGATTGGGTACGAGCAGTACTTC	CAAAGIGYEQYF
.	TRBV4-2	TRBJ2-2	TRBD2	TGTGCCAGCAGCCATTTAGGGCGGGAGCCCGGGGAGCTGTTTTTT	CASSHLGREPGELFF
few	TRBV12-3/TRBV12-4	TRBJ1-4	TRBD1	TGTGCCAGCAGTTTAGGGCAGGGGGCAGGAAAACTGTTTTTT	CASSLGQGAGKLFF
many	TRBV3-1	TRBJ1-2	TRBD1	TGTGCCAGCAGCCAAGAAGGGACAGCTAACTATGGCTACACCTTC	CASSQEGTANYGYTF
.	TRBV5-6	TRBJ1-1	.	TGTGCCAGCAGCTTGGGGACAGCTCCCGGCACTGGGGCTTTCTTT	CASSLGTAPGTGAFF
many	TRBV7-2	TRBJ2-7	.	TGTGCCAGCAGCTTTGGGCCGACGAATTACGAGCAGTACTTC	CASSFGPTNYEQYF
.	TRBV6-2/TRBV6-3	TRBJ2-5	TRBD2	TGTGCCGCCAGCGGGGGCCAAGAGACCCAGTACTTC	CAASGGQETQYF
many	TRBV20-1	TRBJ2-7	.	TGCAGTGCTAGACACGACAGGACCGACTACGAGCAGTACTTC	CSARHDRTDYEQYF
few	TRBV20-1	TRBJ2-1	TRBD2	TGCAGTGCTGTGGCGGGAGGGCGGTACAATGAGCAGTTCTTC	CSAVAGGRYNEQFF
.	TRBV5-1	TRBJ1-5	.	TGCGCCAGCAGCTTGAAAGGGGACGGTTATCAGCCCCAGCATTTT	CASSLKGDGYQPQHF
many	TRBV7-2	TRBJ2-7	TRBD2	TGTGCCAGCAGCTTAGCTCGAAGTACTAGCGGGAGGGCCGGCGAGCAGTACTTC	CASSLARSTSGRAGEQYF
.	TRBV4-2	TRBJ2-7	.	TGTGCCAGCAGCCAATCCGGGACCAGGGAGCAGTACTTC	CASSQSGTREQYF
few	TRBV7-9	TRBJ2-7	.	TGTGCCAGCAGCTTCTATCGAGGGGGGTCCTACGAGCAGTACTTC	CASSFYRGGSYEQYF
few	TRBV20-1	TRBJ1-5	.	TGCAGTGCTGGGCGCCGGGGGGCGAAGGGGAATCAGCCCCAGCATTTT	CSAGRRGAKGNQPQHF
few	TRBV15	TRBJ2-4	.	TGTGCCACCAGCATTAACAAGGGTTTTACAAACATTCAGTACTTC	CATSINKGFTNIQYF
many	TRBV7-2	TRBJ1-2	.	TGTGCCAGCAGCCGAGTTGTGGGCAGGGGTATACCGACGGATGGCTACACCTTC	CASSRVVGRGIPTDGYTF
few	TRBV4-3	TRBJ2-1	.	TGCGCCAGCAGCCAAAGTGAGCGTGCCGATGAGCAGTTCTTC	CASSQSERADEQFF
few	TRBV7-2	TRBJ2-6	TRBD2	TGTGCCAGCAGCTTAGATAGGGGACTAGCGGGAGGTGGGGCCAACGTCCTGACTTTC	CASSLDRGLAGGGANVLTF
.	TRBV6-2/TRBV6-3	TRBJ2-7	.	TGTGCCAGCAGTTATTGGGGATGGACCGAGACCTACGAGCAGTACTTC	CASSYWGWTETYEQYF
many	TRBV13	TRBJ2-7	.	TGTGCCAGCAGCTTTAACTCGGGACTCCCTTCTGAGCAGTACTTC	CASSFNSGLPSEQYF
.	TRBV20-1	TRBJ2-1	TRBD2	TGCAGTGCTACAACCGGGACTAGCGGATACAATGAGCAGTTCTTC	CSATTGTSGYNEQFF
many	TRBV5-1	TRBJ2-5	TRBD1	TGCGCCAGCAGCTTGGCTGGGACAGAAGAGACCCAGTACTTC	CASSLAGTEETQYF
few	TRBV4-1	TRBJ2-7	TRBD2	TGCGCCAGCAGCCAAGCCCTAGCGGGAGGGTACCGCTACGAGCAGTACTTC	CASSQALAGGYRYEQYF
many	TRBV27	TRBJ2-3	.	TGTGCCAGCAGCCCTAGGGTCTCAGATACGCAGTATTTT	CASSPRVSDTQYF
many	TRBV2	TRBJ2-7	TRBD2	TGTGCCAGCCGAGCGGGAGGTAACTACGAGCAGTACTTC	CASRAGGNYEQYF
many	TRBV11-2	TRBJ1-3	.	TGTGCCAGCAGCGACGGGCTGTTTTCTCGAAACACCATATATTTT	CASSDGLFSRNTIYF
.	TRBV9	TRBJ2-3	TRBD2	TGTGCCAGCGGGACTAGCGGGACCACAGATACGCAGTATTTT	CASGTSGTTDTQYF
many	TRBV28	TRBJ2-1	TRBD1	TGTGCCAGCAATGGGGACAGGGCCAATGAGCAGTTCTTC	CASNGDRANEQFF
many	TRBV28	TRBJ2-5	.	TGTGCCAGCAGTCCGACGTACGAGACCCAGTACTTC	CASSPTYETQYF
many	TRBV3-1	TRBJ1-1	.	TGTGCCAGCAGCCACCACAGGCAATTGAACACTGAAGCTTTCTTT	CASSHHRQLNTEAFF
few	TRBV14	TRBJ2-1	TRBD2	TGTGCCAGCAGCAAAACTAGCGGGAGGGCCCGGGCGTTCGACAATGAGCAGTTCTTC	CASSKTSGRARAFDNEQFF
many	TRBV20-1	TRBJ1-5	.	TGCAGTGCTAGAGGGACAGTCGCCAACAATCAGCCCCAGCATTTT	CSARGTVANNQPQHF
many	TRBV11-2	TRBJ2-1	.	TGTGCCAGCAGCTTAGACGGGGACTTTGAGCAGTTCTTC	CASSLDGDFEQFF
few	TRBV25-1	TRBJ2-7	TRBD1	TGTGCCAGCAGTCCGTACTCCGGACAGGGGCGAGGAGGGCAGTACTTC	CASSPYSGQGRGGQYF
.	TRBV30	TRBJ1-4	.	TGTGCCTGGAGTGCTTATCCACTGTCAACTAATGAAAAACTGTTTTTT	CAWSAYPLSTNEKLFF
many	TRBV6-1	TRBJ2-5	TRBD1	TGTGCCAGCAGTGAGAGACAGGGGTGGGCGTTCGGGCAAGAGACCCAGTACTTC	CASSERQGWAFGQETQYF
.	TRBV15	TRBJ2-7	TRBD2	TGTGCCACCAGCAGCGGGGCCGGGACTAGCGGGAGAAATTACGAGCAGTACTTC	CATSSGAGTSGRNYEQYF
many	TRBV12-3/TRBV12-4	TRBJ2-7	TRBD1	TGTGCCAGCAGTTTGACAGGGGGCCGCTACGAGCAGTACTTC	CASSLTGGRYEQYF
many	TRBV11-2	TRBJ2-1	TRBD2	TGTGCCAGCAGCCTGTTAGCGGGAGATCTCAATGAGCAGTTCTTC	CASSLLAGDLNEQFF
many	TRBV28	TRBJ2-3	.	TGTGCCAGCAGTTTAGGCCAGTTAAGCACAGATACGCAGTATTTT	CASSLGQLSTDTQYF
.	TRBV19	TRBJ2-3	TRBD2	TGTGCCAGTAGTATTCTAGCGGCTGTCACAGATACGCAGTATTTT	CASSILAAVTDTQYF
many	TRBV28	TRBJ1-2	TRBD1	TGTGCCAGCAGTTCCCCCCAGGGGGCGGGGGGCTACACCTTC	CASSSPQGAGGYTF
many	TRBV28	TRBJ2-7	TRBD2	TGTGCCAGCAGTGCCCCGAGCGGGAGGGCCCAAGAGCAGTACTTC	CASSAPSGRAQEQYF
.	TRBV6-1	TRBJ2-2	.	TGTGCCAGCAGTTCTGCCTTTGCCGGGGACACCGGGGAGCTGTTTTTT	CASSSAFAGDTGELFF
many	TRBV2	TRBJ1-4	.	TGTGCCAGCAGTGAAGAGGGATCGTACCTTAATGAAAAACTGTTTTTT	CASSEEGSYLNEKLFF
.	TRBV29-1	TRBJ2-2	.	TGCAGCGCCGAGAGGGGCCGAGGCACCGGGGAGCTGTTTTTT	CSAERGRGTGELFF
many	TRBV4-3	TRBJ2-5	.	TGCGCCAGCAGCCCCTCAGGGGGGAGAGAGACCCAGTACTTC	CASSPSGGRETQYF
few	TRBV30	TRBJ1-4	.	TGTGCCTGGAGTGTAGGGGTCCAGGGGCGGATTGGAAGTGAAAAACTGTTTTTT	CAWSVGVQGRIGSEKLFF
many	TRBV28	TRBJ2-5	.	TGTGCCAGCAGTTTATGGCCCTTAGGGGAGACCCAGTACTTC	CASSLWPLGETQYF